This T cell receptor (beta chain) was documented in a study of blood T cell repertoires in COVID-19. Across the study: Sites in the United States, Italy and Spain provided acute and convalescent COVID-19 samples. T cells, B-cell-depleted T cells, or PBMCs provided the cDNA or gDNA that served as material.

Deletions cut 0 bases from V and 2 bases from J, with 14 bases between. The CDR3 extends over 16 amino acids. In germline, CDR1 is SGDLS, CDR2 YYNGEE. This clone was detected only once. Per the original methods: Amplification of reference gene primers provided the estimated nucleated cell counts. TCRdb's copy holds only in-frame clones and misses some; the assay was immunoSEQ multiplex PCR. That table is the source of V, J and clone size, and D and trimming were worked out from the DNA. Of over 50,000 clones listed, around 84% were seen once; the top ten hold about an eighth. The gene calls are TRBV9 and TRBJ2-5; tentatively, D is TRBD2 (6 bases). The receptor was derived from a man between 65 and 80 years old with active COVID-19. The sequenced sample was peripheral blood. In DNA, the CDR3 is TGTGCCAGCAGCGTAGCGGCGGGAAGCACACAAGAGACCCAGTACTTC. It specifies CASSVAAGSTQETQYF.